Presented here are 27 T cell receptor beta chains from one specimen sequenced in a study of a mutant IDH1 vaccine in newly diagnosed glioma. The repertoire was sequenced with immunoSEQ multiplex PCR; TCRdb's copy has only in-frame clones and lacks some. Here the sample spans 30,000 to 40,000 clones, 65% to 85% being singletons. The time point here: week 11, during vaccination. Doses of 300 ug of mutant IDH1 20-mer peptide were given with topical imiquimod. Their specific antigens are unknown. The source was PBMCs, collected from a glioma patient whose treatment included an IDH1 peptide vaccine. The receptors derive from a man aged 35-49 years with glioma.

The CDR3 region has the DNA TGTGCCAGCAGCCAAGATGAACTAGCGAACTCCTACGAGCAGTACTTC. Its protein product is CASSQDELANSYEQYF. This chain links TRBV4-2 with TRBJ2-7; TRBD2 matches 7 bases. The CDR3 has 16 amino acids. With 0 bases clipped from V and 0 bases from J, the junction kept 5 bases outside the gene matches. Germline V lookup: CDR1 LGHNA, CDR2 YNFKEQ.

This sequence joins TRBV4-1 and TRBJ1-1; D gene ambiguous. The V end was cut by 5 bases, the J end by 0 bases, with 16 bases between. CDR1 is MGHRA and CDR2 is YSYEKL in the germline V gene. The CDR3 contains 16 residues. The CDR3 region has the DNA TGCGCCAGCAGCGGGGTAGGGTTTCTAGTGAACACTGAAGCTTTCTTT. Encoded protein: CASSGVGFLVNTEAFF.

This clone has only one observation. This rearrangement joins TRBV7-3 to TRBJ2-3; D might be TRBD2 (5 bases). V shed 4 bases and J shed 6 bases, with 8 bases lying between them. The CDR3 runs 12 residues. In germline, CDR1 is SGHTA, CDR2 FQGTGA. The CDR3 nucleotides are TGTGCCAGCAGCTCCACGGGGGATACGCAGTATTTT. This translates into CASSSTGDTQYF.

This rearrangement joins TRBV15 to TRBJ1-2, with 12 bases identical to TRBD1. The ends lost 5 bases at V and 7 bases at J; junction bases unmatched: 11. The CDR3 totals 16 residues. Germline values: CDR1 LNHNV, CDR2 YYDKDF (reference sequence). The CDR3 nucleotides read TGTGCCACCAGCCCTTCATCCCGGGACAGGGGGCTTGGCTACACCTTC. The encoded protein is CATSPSSRDRGLGYTF.

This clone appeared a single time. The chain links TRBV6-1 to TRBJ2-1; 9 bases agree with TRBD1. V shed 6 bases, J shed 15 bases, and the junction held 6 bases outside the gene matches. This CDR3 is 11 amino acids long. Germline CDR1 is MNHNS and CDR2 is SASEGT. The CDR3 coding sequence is TGTGCCAGCAGGATCGGACAGGGGTCGTTCTTC. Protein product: CASRIGQGSFF.

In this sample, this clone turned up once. The chain's CDR3 is CASSSSGTGTDTQYF. CDR3 DNA sequence: TGTGCCAGCAGTTCCTCCGGGACCGGCACAGATACGCAGTATTTT. The J gene is TRBJ2-3, the V gene TRBV6-6; D tentatively reads TRBD1 or TRBD2 (5 bases each). V was pared by 4 bases and J by 1 base, with 12 bases between. The CDR3 loop spans 15 amino acids. Germline V gives CDR1 MNHNY, CDR2 SVGAGI (reference sequence).

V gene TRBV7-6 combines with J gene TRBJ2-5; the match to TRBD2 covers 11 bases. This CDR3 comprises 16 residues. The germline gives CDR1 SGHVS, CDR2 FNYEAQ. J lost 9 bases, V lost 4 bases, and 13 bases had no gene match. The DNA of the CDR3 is TGTGCCAGCAGCTCGGAGAGACTAGCGGGGAACGGGGCCCAGTACTTC. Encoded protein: CASSSERLAGNGAQYF.

This CDR3 reads CASSFSGPDNEQFF. For the CDR3, the DNA is TGTGCCAGCAGCTTTTCCGGTCCGGACAATGAGCAGTTCTTC. The rearrangement joins TRBV9 to TRBJ2-1; no definite D call. Trimming took 4 bases from V and 5 from J, leaving 13 bases between them. This CDR3 region has 14 residues. In germline, CDR1 is SGDLS, CDR2 YYNGEE.

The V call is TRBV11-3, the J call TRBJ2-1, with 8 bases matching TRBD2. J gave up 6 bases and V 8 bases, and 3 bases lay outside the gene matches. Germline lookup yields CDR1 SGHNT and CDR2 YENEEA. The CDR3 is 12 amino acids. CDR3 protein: CASGGRSNEQFF. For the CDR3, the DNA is TGTGCCAGCGGCGGGAGGTCCAATGAGCAGTTCTTC.

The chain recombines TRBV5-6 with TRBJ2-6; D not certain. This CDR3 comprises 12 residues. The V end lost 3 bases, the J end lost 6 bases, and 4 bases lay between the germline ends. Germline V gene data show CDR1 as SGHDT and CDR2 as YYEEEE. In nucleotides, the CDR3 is TGTGCCAGCAGCTCAATGGCCAACGTCCTGACTTTC. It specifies CASSSMANVLTF.

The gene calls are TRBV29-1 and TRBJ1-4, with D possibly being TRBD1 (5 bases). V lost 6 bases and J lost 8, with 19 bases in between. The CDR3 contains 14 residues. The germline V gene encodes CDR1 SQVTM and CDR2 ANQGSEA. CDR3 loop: CSVRGSLRREKLFF. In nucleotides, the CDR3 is TGCAGCGTGAGGGGTTCATTACGTCGGGAAAAACTGTTTTTT.

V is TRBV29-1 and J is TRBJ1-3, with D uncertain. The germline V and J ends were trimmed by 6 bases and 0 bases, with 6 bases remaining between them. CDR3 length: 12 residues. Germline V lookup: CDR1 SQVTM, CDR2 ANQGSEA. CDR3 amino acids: CSVGDSGNTIYF. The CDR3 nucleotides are TGCAGCGTCGGCGACTCTGGAAACACCATATATTTT.

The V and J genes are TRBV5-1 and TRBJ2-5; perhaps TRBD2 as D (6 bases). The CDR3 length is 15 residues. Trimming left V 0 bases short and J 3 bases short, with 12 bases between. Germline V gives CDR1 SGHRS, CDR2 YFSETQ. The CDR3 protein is CASSLGDFPEETQYF. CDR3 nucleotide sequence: TGCGCCAGCAGCTTGGGGGACTTTCCCGAAGAGACCCAGTACTTC. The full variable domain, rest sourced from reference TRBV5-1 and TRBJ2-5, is KAGVTQTPRYLIKTRGQQVTLSCSPISGHRSVSWYQQTPGQGLQFLFEYFSETQRNKGNFPGRFSGRQFSNSRSEMNVSTLELGDSALYLCASSLGDFPEETQYFGPGTRLLVL.

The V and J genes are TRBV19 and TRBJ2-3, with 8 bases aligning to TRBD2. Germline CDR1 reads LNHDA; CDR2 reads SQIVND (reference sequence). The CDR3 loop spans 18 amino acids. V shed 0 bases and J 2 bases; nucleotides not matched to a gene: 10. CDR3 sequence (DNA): TGTGCCAGTAGTATAGACGGGAAACTAGCGGATTTCACAGATACGCAGTATTTT. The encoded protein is CASSIDGKLADFTDTQYF.

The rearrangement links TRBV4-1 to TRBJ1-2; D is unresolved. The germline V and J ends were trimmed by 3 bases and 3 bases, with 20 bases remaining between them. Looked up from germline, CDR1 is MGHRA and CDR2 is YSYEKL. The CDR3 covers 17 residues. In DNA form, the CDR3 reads TGCGCCAGCAGCCAGCTATTCAGAAGAAGGAGGGACTATGGCTACACCTTC. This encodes CASSQLFRRRRDYGYTF.

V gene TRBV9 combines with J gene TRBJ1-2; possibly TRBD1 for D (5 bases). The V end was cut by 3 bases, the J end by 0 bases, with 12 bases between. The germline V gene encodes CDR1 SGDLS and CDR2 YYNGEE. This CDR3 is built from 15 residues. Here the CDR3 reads CASSGGPLANYGYTF. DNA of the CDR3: TGTGCCAGCAGCGGGGGACCATTAGCTAACTATGGCTACACCTTC.

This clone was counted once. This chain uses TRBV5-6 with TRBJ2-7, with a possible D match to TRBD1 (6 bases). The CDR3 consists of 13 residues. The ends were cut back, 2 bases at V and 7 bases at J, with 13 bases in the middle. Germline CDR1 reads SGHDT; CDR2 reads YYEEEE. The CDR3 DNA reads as TGTGCCAGCAGCTTCACAGGGCGTGGGGAGCAGTACTTC. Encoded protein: CASSFTGRGEQYF.

The DNA of the CDR3 is TGTGCCAGCAGCCAAGCCGGGACAGGACTCTACGAGCAGTACTTC. Translation: CASSQAGTGLYEQYF. V gene TRBV5-5 combines with J gene TRBJ2-7, with TRBD1 matching over 8 bases. The V gene end was trimmed by 4 bases and the J gene end by 3 bases; junction bases not matched to a gene: 9. This CDR3 contains 15 residues. The germline V gene encodes CDR1 SGHKS and CDR2 YYEKEE (reference sequence).

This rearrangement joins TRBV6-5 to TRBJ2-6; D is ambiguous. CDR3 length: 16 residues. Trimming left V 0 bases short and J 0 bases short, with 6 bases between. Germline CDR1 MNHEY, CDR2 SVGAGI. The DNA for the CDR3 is TGTGCCAGCAGTTACTCATGGGGCTCTGGGGCCAACGTCCTGACTTTC. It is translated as CASSYSWGSGANVLTF.

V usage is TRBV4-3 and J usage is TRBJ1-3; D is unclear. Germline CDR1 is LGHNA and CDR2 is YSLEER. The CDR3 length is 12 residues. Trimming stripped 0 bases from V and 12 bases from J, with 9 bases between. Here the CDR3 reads CASSQEGISIYF. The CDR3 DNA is TGCGCCAGCAGCCAAGAAGGTATAAGCATATATTTT.

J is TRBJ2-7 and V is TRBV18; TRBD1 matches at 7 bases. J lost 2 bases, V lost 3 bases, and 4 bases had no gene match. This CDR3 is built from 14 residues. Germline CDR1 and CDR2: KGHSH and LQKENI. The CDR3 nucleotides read TGTGCCAGCTCACCGTCAGGGGGAACCTACGAGCAGTACTTC. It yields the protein CASSPSGGTYEQYF.

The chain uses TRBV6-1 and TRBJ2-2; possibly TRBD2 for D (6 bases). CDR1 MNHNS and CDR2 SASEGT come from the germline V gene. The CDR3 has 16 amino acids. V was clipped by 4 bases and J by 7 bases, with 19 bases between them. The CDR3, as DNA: TGTGCCAGCAGTGGACGGACGGGGGTTAAGGGCGGGGAGCTGTTTTTT. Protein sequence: CASSGRTGVKGGELFF.

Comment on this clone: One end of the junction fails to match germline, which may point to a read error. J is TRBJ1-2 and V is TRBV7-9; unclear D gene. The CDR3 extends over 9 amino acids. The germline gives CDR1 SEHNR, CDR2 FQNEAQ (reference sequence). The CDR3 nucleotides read TGTGCCAGCAGCTATTCGGGCCTCTTC. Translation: CASSYSGLF.

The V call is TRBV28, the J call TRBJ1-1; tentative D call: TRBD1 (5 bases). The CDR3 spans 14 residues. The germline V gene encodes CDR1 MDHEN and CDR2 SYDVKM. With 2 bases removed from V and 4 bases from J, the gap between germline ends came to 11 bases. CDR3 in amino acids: CASSLQGRSTEAFF. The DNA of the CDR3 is TGTGCCAGCAGTTTACAGGGACGGAGCACTGAAGCTTTCTTT.

CDR3: CASSYGANTGELFF. DNA for the CDR3: TGTGCCAGCAGTTACGGGGCGAACACCGGGGAGCTGTTTTTT. The V and J genes are TRBV6-5 and TRBJ2-2; no clear D. Trimming pared 2 bases from V and 0 bases from J, leaving 4 bases between. CDR1 is MNHEY, CDR2 SVGAGI, per germline. The CDR3 spans 14 residues.

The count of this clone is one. The CDR3 DNA reads TGTGCCAGCAGCCCAGGACTAGCGGTATCCTACGAGCAGTACTTC. Its translation: CASSPGLAVSYEQYF. The chain joins TRBV9 to TRBJ2-7; TRBD2 matches 10 bases. The CDR3 is made up of 15 amino acids. From germline, CDR1 is SGDLS and CDR2 YYNGEE. V was pared by 4 bases and J by 1 base, with 5 bases of the junction left unmatched.

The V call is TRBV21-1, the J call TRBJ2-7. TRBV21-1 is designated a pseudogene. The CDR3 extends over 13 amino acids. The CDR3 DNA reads TGTGCCAGCAGCTCCCAGGGACCCTACGAGCAGTACTTC. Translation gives CASSSQGPYEQYF.